This note documents a single T cell receptor (beta chain) sequence. No antigen is known for it. Base qualities are not recorded, but no much larger clone differs from it by a single base. The CDR3 measures 15 amino acids from cysteine to phenylalanine. The retained sequence is limited to the CDR3, 45 bases, with the frame set at the first base. Sequences SGHRS (CDR1) and YFSETQ (CDR2) are obtained from the germline V gene. V lost 1 base and J lost 4 bases, and the count of bases not matched to a germline gene is 4. This sample is drawn from a study of T cells after yellow fever vaccination (dated by TCRdb to about 2019). General notes on the study: The SMART-Seq v4 Ultra Low Input RNA kit was used to prepare libraries from fractions with low cell numbers. Blood was collected at multiple timepoints before and after primary and secondary immunization, and bulk PBMC replicates and cell subsets were isolated. To track T-cell clones before and after primary and booster YFV17D yellow fever vaccination, bulk TCR alpha and beta repertoires were sequenced longitudinally. Two healthy male donors, one aged 18 to 30 and one aged 30 to 40 years, were included in the cohort. Results and caveats for the whole study, not just this receptor: A small fraction of clonotypes appeared in both the CD4 and CD8 compartments, likely as a result of convergent recombination. FACS-sorted repertoires could contain abundant contaminating clonotypes from the bulk population, so computational filtering was required. Compared with the primary T-cell response, the secondary T-cell response was faster but weaker, reaching its peak on day 5 rather than on day 15. Most clones expanded after primary vaccination (approximately 97% of CD4 and roughly 88% of CD8) were re-detected after the booster, suggesting that broad memory maintenance occurred. Because the study included only a couple of donors, the extent to which the findings can be generalized is limited.

The treatment or condition label corresponds to: live attenuated yellow fever vaccine strain. At each blood-draw timepoint, two biological replicates of bulk PBMCs were collected. A standard Ficoll-Paque protocol was used to isolate PBMCs from peripheral blood. TriZol was used to extract RNA from bulk PBMCs, CD4 and CD8 fractions, and dextramer-positive and dextramer-negative fractions. The reads were generated on an Illumina NovaSeq 6000. TCR cDNA was made using 5'RACE template switching, a step that added a universal primer site and unique molecular identifiers. Priming for cDNA synthesis came from both the TCR alpha and TCR beta constant segments. Libraries were amplified in two PCR steps, with sample barcodes and sequencing adapters added in the second step. Libraries were sequenced on Illumina HiSeq 2500 (2x100 bp) or NovaSeq (2x150 bp). In the source study's methods: MIGEC handled demultiplexing of reads and collapsing into UMI consensus sequences, while MiXCR performed V(D)J alignment. Vaccine-responding clonotypes were identified with edgeR using replicate PBMC samples, with FDR below 0.01 and a log2 fold change above 5 up to day 15 being required. Each bulk clonotype was labeled CD4 or CD8 based on which sequenced repertoire, CD4 or CD8, contained the clonotype at higher abundance. Using fastp at Q25 and MiXCR, TCRdb reprocessed the public reads and kept productive beta chains. Each CDR3 protein gets just one entry, which takes the most common genes and DNA from the rows behind it. The V and J calls follow TCRdb's processing rather than the paper's. Counted in this sample were 250,000 to 400,000 distinct CDR3 sequences; 4.1% of them appeared once. 20% to 25% of the sample is held by the ten biggest clonotypes.

Specimen: PBMCs, collected 5 days after the yellow fever booster vaccination. The TCR comes from a man aged 18 to 29 who received the YFV17D yellow fever vaccine. The sequence links TRBV5-1 to TRBJ1-4, and 7 junction bases match TRBD1. Here the CDR3 is given as CASSLTGTVNEKLFF. The nucleotide sequence reads TGCGCCAGCAGCTTGACCGGGACAGTTAATGAAAAACTGTTTTTT.